The 20 T cell receptor beta chains given below trace back to one sample, sequenced in a study of blood T cells in healthy people across ages. PCR was performed a second time for about 7 to 12 cycles using a sample-barcoded 5' primer and a J-beta primer mix. TCRdb called the 5' RACE reads again in MiXCR, with one record for every CDR3 protein. The profile shows around 870,000 distinct CDR3 sequences, under 30% of them singletons. The source material was blood. The origin of the receptors is an elderly woman in good health.

In this sample, this clonotype turned up a few times. The chain uses TRBV6-1 and TRBJ2-5, with 9 nucleotides matching TRBD1. This CDR3 is built from 20 residues. Germline V gives CDR1 MNHNS, CDR2 SASEGT. V dropped 4 bases and J dropped 2; count of bases not matched to a gene: 20. CDR3 sequence (DNA): TGTGCCAGCAGTGGCCAGGACAGGGGCCGCCCCCAGGTGCTACAAGAGACCCAGTACTTC. It encodes CASSGQDRGRPQVLQETQYF.

This clonotype was seen many times. The J gene is TRBJ2-7, the V gene TRBV28; 9 bases match TRBD1. V gave up 6 bases and J gave up 6 bases; unmatched junction bases: 9. The germline gives CDR1 MDHEN, CDR2 SYDVKM. There are 14 residues in the CDR3. In DNA form, the CDR3 reads TGTGCCAGCAGAAGACGGGACAGGGTCGCCGAGCAGTACTTC. Translation: CASRRRDRVAEQYF.

This chain connects TRBV20-1 to TRBJ1-5; D is ambiguous. Germline V gene data show CDR1 as DFQATT and CDR2 as SNEGSKA (reference sequence). The V end lost 3 bases, the J end lost 4 bases, and 13 bases lay between the germline ends. The CDR3 covers 14 residues. CDR3 bases: TGCAGTGCTAGGGCTCCGAATATTAATCAGCCCCAGCATTTT. This gives the protein CSARAPNINQPQHF.

The chain is built from TRBV19 and TRBJ2-3; weak D call: TRBD1 (6 bases). The germline V gene has CDR1 LNHDA and CDR2 SQIVND (reference sequence). The length of the CDR3 is 15 residues. The germline V and J ends were trimmed by 0 bases and 1 base, with 8 bases remaining between them. CDR3 loop: CASSIEGAGTDTQYF. CDR3 coding DNA: TGTGCCAGTAGTATAGAGGGGGCGGGCACAGATACGCAGTATTTT.

On this clonotype itself: A much larger clonotype is one base distant, so this may be a read error. The gene calls are TRBV5-1 and TRBJ2-1; D unclear. The DNA end is more similar to TRBJ2-7, so the J call may be wrong. There are 13 residues in the CDR3. The V gene's germline CDR1 is SGHRS and CDR2 YFSETQ. Here the CDR3 DNA reads TGCGCCAGCATGTGGAGCTCCTACAATGAGCAGTACTTC. Translated: CASMWSSYNEQYF.

J is TRBJ1-2 and V is TRBV20-1; possibly TRBD1 for D (5 bases). V gave up 5 bases and J gave up 4 bases, with 23 bases separating them. Germline values: CDR1 DFQATT, CDR2 SNEGSKA (reference sequence). The CDR3 is made up of 16 amino acids. The CDR3 DNA follows: TGCAGTGCTGAGCTCCCCGGGACGGACCGCCGCTATGGCTACACCTTC. Its translation: CSAELPGTDRRYGYTF.

V and J are TRBV12-3 or TRBV12-4 and TRBJ2-1; weak D call: TRBD2 (6 bases). This CDR3 spans 15 amino acids. V shed 4 bases and J shed 10 bases, with 20 bases lying between them. The CDR3, as DNA: TGTGCCAGCAGTTCCCAGCGCCCGGGGGTTGGCGAGCAGTTCTTC. Protein sequence: CASSSQRPGVGEQFF.

A few counts support this clonotype. The CDR3 spells CASSFKGRVTEAFF. The CDR3 region has the DNA TGTGCCAGCAGTTTCAAGGGGAGAGTCACTGAAGCTTTCTTT. V is TRBV12-3 or TRBV12-4 and J is TRBJ1-1, with D possibly matching TRBD1 (5 bases). The CDR3 has 14 amino acids. V dropped 3 bases and J dropped 4 bases, with 12 bases sitting between them.

The rearrangement uses TRBV20-1 and TRBJ2-1; maybe TRBD2 (6 bases). V gave up 0 bases and J gave up 7 bases, with 7 bases separating them. The CDR3 extends over 12 amino acids. From germline, CDR1 is DFQATT and CDR2 SNEGSKA (reference sequence). The CDR3 coding sequence is TGCAGTGCTAGAGAACGGGAGAATGAGCAGTTCTTC. Encoded protein: CSARERENEQFF.

The chain is built from TRBV15 and TRBJ2-3; D possibly uses TRBD1 or TRBD2 (5 bases each). Germline assignment: CDR1 LNHNV and CDR2 YYDKDF (reference sequence). This CDR3 spans 16 amino acids. V lost 0 bases to trimming and J lost 1 base, with 11 bases between them. The CDR3 DNA follows: TGTGCCACCAGCAGAGATGAGGGGTGGGGCACAGATACGCAGTATTTT. Its protein product is CATSRDEGWGTDTQYF.

The chain links TRBV18 to TRBJ2-7, with 8 bases fitting TRBD1. The DNA matches TRBJ2-5 better at its end, which makes the J call doubtful. CDR3 length equals 14 residues. Germline values: CDR1 KGHSH, CDR2 LQKENI. The chain's CDR3 is CASSPPAQGGTQYF. As DNA, the CDR3 is TGTGCCAGCTCACCACCAGCACAGGGGGGGACCCAGTACTTC.

The CDR3: CASSRVPGHVNLNTEAFF. For the CDR3, the DNA is TGCGCCAGCAGCCGCGTCCCGGGACACGTAAACTTGAACACTGAAGCTTTCTTT. The rearrangement joins TRBV10-1 to TRBJ1-1, with D possibly being TRBD1 (6 bases). The germline CDR1 and CDR2 sequences are WNHNN and SYGVQD (reference sequence). The CDR3 is made up of 18 amino acids. Deletions cut 6 bases from V and 0 bases from J, with 23 bases between.

Ten or more counts support this clonotype. V gene TRBV7-9 combines with J gene TRBJ2-5; D uncertain. The CDR3 is 14 amino acids. Germline V gives CDR1 SEHNR, CDR2 FQNEAQ (reference sequence). The ends were cut back, 2 bases at V and 0 bases at J, with 7 bases in the middle. DNA for the CDR3: TGTGCCAGCAGCTTATACGGCGACCAAGAGACCCAGTACTTC. The encoded protein is CASSLYGDQETQYF.

This clonotype showed up just a few times. V and J are TRBV7-6 and TRBJ2-2, with 13 bases lining up with TRBD2. CDR3 length equals 17 residues. Germline-derived CDR1 and CDR2 are SGHVS and FNYEAQ. The V gene end was trimmed by 3 bases and the J gene end by 3 bases; junction bases not matched to a gene: 4. CDR3 DNA sequence: TGTGCCAGCAGCTTTACGACTAGCGGGGGGTACACCGGGGAGCTGTTTTTT. Translating gives CASSFTTSGGYTGELFF.

With respect to this clonotype: This sequence may be a read error, since a much larger clone differs from it by one base. The gene calls are TRBV7-2 and TRBJ2-1, with no clear D. The DNA end is more similar to TRBJ2-7, so the J call may be wrong. Germline V lookup: CDR1 SGHTA, CDR2 FQGNSA. This CDR3 has 11 amino acids. In DNA form, the CDR3 reads TGTGCCAGCAGCTCCGAAGTAATGCAGTACTTC. This encodes CASSSEVMQYF.

This clonotype was observed once. The chain links TRBV7-2 to TRBJ1-5; TRBD1 aligns across 7 bases. This CDR3 has 16 amino acids. After removal of 5 bases from V and 2 bases from J, the junction contained 9 bases not matched to a gene. Germline CDR1 and CDR2: SGHTA and FQGNSA. The CDR3 reads CASSPRTGVRNQPQHF. The DNA for the CDR3 is TGTGCCAGCAGCCCCCGAACAGGGGTTCGCAATCAGCCCCAGCATTTT.

The V and J genes are TRBV5-1 and TRBJ2-1, with 8 bases aligning to TRBD2. CDR3 size: 17 residues. V was clipped by 3 bases and J by 8 bases; unmatched bases: 16. Germline V gene sequence: CDR1 SGHRS, CDR2 YFSETQ. CDR3 coding DNA: TGCGCCAGCAGCTCACACCGGGGCGGGAGGCCCGGGGATGAGCAGTTCTTC. Translation gives CASSSHRGGRPGDEQFF.

As to this clonotype: This sequence may be a read error, since a much larger clone differs from it by one base. The V and J genes are TRBV6-2 or TRBV6-3 and TRBJ2-1; 11 nucleotides agree with TRBD2. The germline V gene has CDR1 MNHEY and CDR2 SVGEGT. J gave up 3 bases and V 10 bases, and 11 bases lay outside the gene matches. This CDR3 is 16 amino acids long. The CDR3 region is CANKTFGTSGYNEQFF. CDR3 in DNA: TGTGCCAACAAAACATTCGGGACTAGCGGCTACAATGAGCAGTTCTTC.

Concerning this clonotype: This may be a read error, as it is one base from a much larger clone. The J gene is TRBJ2-1, the V gene TRBV20-1; D remains unclear. Trimming removed 3 bases from V and 9 bases from J, with 9 bases in between. There are 11 residues in the CDR3. Germline V gene data show CDR1 as DFQATT and CDR2 as SNEGSKA (reference sequence). The DNA for the CDR3 is TGCAGTGCTAGGGATGGCGCTGAGCAGTTCTTC. Its translation: CSARDGAEQFF.

The chain recombines TRBV27 with TRBJ2-2; D is unclear. The germline CDR1 and CDR2 sequences are MNHEY and SMNVEV (reference sequence). V lost 0 bases and J lost 5, with 7 bases in between. This CDR3 is built from 14 residues. CDR3 amino acids: CASSLSWVTGELFF. CDR3 DNA sequence: TGTGCCAGCAGTTTATCTTGGGTTACCGGGGAGCTGTTTTTT.